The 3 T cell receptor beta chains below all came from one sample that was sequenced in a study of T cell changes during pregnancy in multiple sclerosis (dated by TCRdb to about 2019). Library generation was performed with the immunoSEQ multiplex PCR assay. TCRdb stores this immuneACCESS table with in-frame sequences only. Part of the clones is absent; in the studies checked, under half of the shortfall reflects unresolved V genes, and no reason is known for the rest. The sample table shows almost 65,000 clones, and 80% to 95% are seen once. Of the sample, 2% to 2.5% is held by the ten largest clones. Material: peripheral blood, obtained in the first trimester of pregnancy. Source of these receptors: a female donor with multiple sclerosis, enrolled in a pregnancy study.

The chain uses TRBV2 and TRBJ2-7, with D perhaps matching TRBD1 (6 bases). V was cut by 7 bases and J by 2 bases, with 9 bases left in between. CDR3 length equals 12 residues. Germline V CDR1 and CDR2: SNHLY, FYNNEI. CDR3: CASNRDTYEQYF. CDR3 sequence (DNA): TGTGCCAGCAACCGGGACACCTACGAGCAGTACTTC.

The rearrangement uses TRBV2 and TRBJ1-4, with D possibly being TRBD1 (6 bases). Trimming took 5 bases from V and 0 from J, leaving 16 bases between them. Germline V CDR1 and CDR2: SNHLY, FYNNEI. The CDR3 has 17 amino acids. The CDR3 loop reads CASSRDNPRATNEKLFF. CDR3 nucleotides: TGTGCCAGCAGTCGGGACAATCCTCGGGCAACTAATGAAAAACTGTTTTTT.

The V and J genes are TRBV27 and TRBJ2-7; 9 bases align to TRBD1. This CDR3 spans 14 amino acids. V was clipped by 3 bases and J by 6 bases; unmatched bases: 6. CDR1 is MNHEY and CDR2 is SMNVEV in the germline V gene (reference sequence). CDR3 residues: CASSFTGTGPEQYF. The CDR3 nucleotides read TGTGCCAGCAGTTTCACCGGGACAGGGCCCGAGCAGTACTTC.